Below, 27 T cell receptor beta chains from the same sample are listed, as sequenced in a study of regulatory T cells in long-lasting Graves disease. Building the TCR beta libraries relied on iRepertoire HTBI primers, and CDR3 regions underwent Arm-PCR. A single record per CDR3 protein comes from TCRdb applying MiXCR to the multiplex PCR reads. The data contain some 470,000 distinct CDR3 sequences, 20% to 25% of them singletons. Time point specified: persistent/refractory GD, antithyroid drugs over 5 years with positive TRAb. RNA from PBMCs was the source of the TCR library. The sequences come from peripheral blood mononuclear cells (PBMCs), collected when the disease was refractory, from a patient treated with antithyroid drugs. The receptors derive from a female donor with Graves disease.

This clonotype was found many times. The chain joins TRBV3-1 to TRBJ2-7; 14 nucleotides agree with TRBD2. Germline loops: CDR1 LGHDT, CDR2 YNNKEL (reference sequence). J was trimmed by 5 bases and V by 5 bases; bases with no gene match: 2. The CDR3 is made up of 14 amino acids. The CDR3 DNA reads as TGTGCCAGCAGCGGGACTAGCGGGAGCCACGAGCAGTACTTC. Its protein product is CASSGTSGSHEQYF.

This clonotype was seen ten or more times. CDR3 in amino acids: CASSITNYGYTF. The CDR3 nucleotides are TGTGCCAGCAGCATCACTAACTATGGCTACACCTTC. The rearrangement links TRBV28 to TRBJ1-2; no reliable D call. There are 12 residues in the CDR3. V was pared by 6 bases and J by 0 bases, with 5 bases between. Germline V gene sequence: CDR1 MDHEN, CDR2 SYDVKM.

This sequence joins TRBV29-1 and TRBJ2-7; the D gene is possibly TRBD2 (5 bases). This CDR3 is 14 amino acids long. Trimming left V 6 bases short and J 3 bases short, with 18 bases between. Germline V gene lookup returns CDR1 SQVTM and CDR2 ANQGSEA. As DNA, the CDR3 is TGCAGCGTCGCCCGAACTAGAAACATCTACGAGCAGTACTTC. This codes for CSVARTRNIYEQYF.

The chain recombines TRBV14 with TRBJ2-6, with D perhaps assigned TRBD1 or TRBD2 (5 bases each). This CDR3 spans 19 amino acids. Trimming took off 3 bases at V and 1 base at J, with 19 bases between the two ends. CDR1 and CDR2 from the germline V gene are SGHDN and FVKESK. The CDR3 loop reads CASSHLPGTAWSGANVLTF. CDR3 in DNA: TGTGCCAGCAGCCACTTGCCAGGGACGGCCTGGTCTGGGGCCAACGTCCTGACTTTC.

This clonotype has a handful of counts. V and J are TRBV6-1 and TRBJ1-4; D unresolved. Germline V gene sequence: CDR1 MNHNS, CDR2 SASEGT. This CDR3 contains 13 residues. Trimming shortened V by 6 bases and J by 11 bases, and 16 bases separated the two germline ends. CDR3 sequence reads: CASSPPGGRKLFF. The DNA for the CDR3 is TGTGCCAGCAGCCCCCCCGGTGGTAGGAAACTGTTTTTT.

This clonotype was observed many times. J is TRBJ2-7 and V is TRBV28; TRBD2 matches 14 bases. CDR3 length: 18 amino acids. J was trimmed by 5 bases and V by 6 bases; bases with no gene match: 15. CDR1 and CDR2 (germline): MDHEN, SYDVKM. CDR3 in amino acids: CASSLQPGLAGVIHEQYF. The DNA for the CDR3 is TGTGCCAGCAGCCTACAGCCGGGACTAGCGGGAGTCATCCACGAGCAGTACTTC.

This clonotype was detected only a few times. A much larger clonotype is one base distant, so this may be a read error. The rearrangement joins TRBV11-2 to TRBJ2-4; D may be TRBD2 (7 bases). Per germline, CDR1 SGHAT and CDR2 FQNNGV. The CDR3 runs to 15 residues. V was cut by 4 bases and J by 8 bases, with 18 bases left in between. Here the CDR3 reads CASSSKRDTRHIQYF. In DNA, the CDR3 is TGTGCCAGCAGCTCAAAGCGGGACACGCGGCACATTCAGTACTTC.

In its sample, this clonotype was seen many times. This chain links TRBV6-5 with TRBJ1-1; D perhaps matches TRBD1 (6 bases). The CDR3 totals 12 residues. The germline CDR1 and CDR2 sequences are MNHEY and SVGAGI. Trimming cost V 6 bases and J 5 bases, with 10 bases left between them. The CDR3 here is CASSFGQTEAFF. For the CDR3, the DNA is TGTGCCAGCAGCTTCGGACAGACTGAAGCTTTCTTT.

In its sample, this clonotype was seen a few times. CDR3 amino acids: CARDTSEQYF. Here the CDR3 DNA reads TGCGCCAGGGACACATCCGAGCAGTACTTC. The J gene is TRBJ2-7, the V gene TRBV10-1; tentatively, D is TRBD1 (5 bases). Germline loops: CDR1 WNHNN, CDR2 SYGVQD (reference sequence). Between the trimmed V and J ends, which lost 9 bases and 6 bases, there was a span of 9 bases. The CDR3 runs to 10 residues.

There are a few counts of this clonotype. The chain is built from TRBV29-1 and TRBJ2-1, with unresolved D. Between the trimmed V and J ends, which lost 0 bases and 1 base, there was a span of 10 bases. In germline, CDR1 is SQVTM, CDR2 ANQGSEA. The length of the CDR3 is 15 residues. Here the CDR3 reads CSVEDSPRSYNEQFF. As DNA, the CDR3 is TGCAGCGTTGAAGATTCTCCTAGGTCCTACAATGAGCAGTTCTTC.

This clonotype was detected only once. The CDR3 DNA reads TGTGCCAGCAGTCCGGGGGTAGCGGGAGAGACCCAGTACTTC. It yields the protein CASSPGVAGETQYF. This chain joins TRBV6-1 and TRBJ2-5, with 7 positions matching TRBD2. CDR1 is MNHNS and CDR2 is SASEGT in the germline V gene. The CDR3 covers 14 residues. After removal of 5 bases from V and 4 bases from J, the junction contained 7 bases not matched to a gene.

The chain recombines TRBV30 with TRBJ1-5; 7 nucleotides align to TRBD1. In germline, CDR1 is GTSNPN, CDR2 SVGIG (reference sequence). Germline trimming cut 2 bases from V and 4 bases from J; bases unmatched to any gene: 5. CDR3 length equals 14 residues. The CDR3 DNA reads as TGTGCCTGGAGTCACCGGGACAGAAATCAGCCCCAGCATTTT. As protein: CAWSHRDRNQPQHF.

The chain combines TRBV20-1 with TRBJ2-5, with TRBD2 matching over 15 bases. This CDR3 is built from 13 residues. Germline V lookup: CDR1 DFQATT, CDR2 SNEGSKA (reference sequence). J gave up 5 bases and V 5 bases, and 0 bases lay outside the gene matches. In nucleotides, the CDR3 is TGCAGTGCTGGGACTAGCGGGGGGGAGACCCAGTACTTC. This encodes CSAGTSGGETQYF.

The gene calls are TRBV19 and TRBJ2-7, with D uncertain. The CDR3 has 15 residues. Trimming took 6 bases from V and 2 from J, leaving 17 bases between them. Per germline, CDR1 LNHDA and CDR2 SQIVND (reference sequence). The CDR3 sequence is CASRLRPGGTYEQYF. The CDR3 region has the DNA TGTGCCAGTAGGCTCCGCCCGGGCGGTACCTACGAGCAGTACTTC.

In this sample, this clonotype turned up many times. The CDR3 coding sequence is TGTGCCAGCAGTTTATCGATCGCAGGGGATGGCTACACCTTC. Its protein product is CASSLSIAGDGYTF. The rearrangement uses TRBV27 and TRBJ1-2; TRBD1 might be the D (6 bases). Germline values: CDR1 MNHEY, CDR2 SMNVEV (reference sequence). This CDR3 contains 14 residues. V gave up 0 bases and J gave up 6 bases, with 11 bases separating them.

The V and J genes are TRBV20-1 and TRBJ2-5, with 10 bases lining up with TRBD1. The CDR3 spans 13 residues. V trimming: 4 bases; J trimming: 3 bases; junction bases outside the gene matches: 2. The germline gives CDR1 DFQATT, CDR2 SNEGSKA (reference sequence). The CDR3 coding sequence is TGCAGTGCTACGGGACAGGGGAAAGAGACCCAGTACTTC. It is translated as CSATGQGKETQYF.

This clonotype was observed many times. The chain recombines TRBV24-1 with TRBJ1-2; D remains ambiguous. Germline loops: CDR1 KGHDR, CDR2 SFDVKD. V was pared by 5 bases and J by 4 bases, with 7 bases between. There are 12 residues in the CDR3. In DNA form, the CDR3 reads TGTGCCACCAGTGGAAGGTTCTATGGCTACACCTTC. As protein: CATSGRFYGYTF.

This clonotype was observed at least ten times. The chain recombines TRBV5-1 with TRBJ2-4; tentatively, D is TRBD1 (6 bases). This CDR3 region has 15 residues. V lost 0 bases and J lost 5, with 12 bases in between. From germline, CDR1 is SGHRS and CDR2 YFSETQ. This CDR3 is CASSLGGHQENIQYF. The CDR3 DNA reads TGCGCCAGCAGCTTGGGGGGGCATCAGGAAAACATTCAGTACTTC.

The chain is built from TRBV6-2 or TRBV6-3 and TRBJ2-3, with 7 bases aligning to TRBD1. With 5 bases clipped from V and 5 bases from J, the junction kept 7 bases outside the gene matches. CDR3 length: 14 amino acids. Germline values: CDR1 MNHEY, CDR2 SVGEGT. Here the CDR3 DNA reads TGTGCCAGCAGTGGTACAGGGGCGGGAGATACGCAGTATTTT. It translates to CASSGTGAGDTQYF.

Of note for this clonotype: A much larger clone lies a single base off, so this may be a read error. J is TRBJ1-2 and V is TRBV6-1, with TRBD1 as a possible D gene (6 bases). This CDR3 has 12 amino acids. V was pared by 5 bases and J by 12 bases, with 16 bases between. From germline, CDR1 is MNHNS and CDR2 SASEGT. This CDR3 is CASSLRTVGHTF. The CDR3 nucleotides read TGTGCCAGCAGTCTCCGGACAGTAGGCCACACCTTC.

This clonotype was found many times. V is TRBV11-2 and J is TRBJ1-4, with D maybe TRBD1 (5 bases). This CDR3 has 13 amino acids. CDR1 SGHAT and CDR2 FQNNGV come from the germline V gene. Trimming took off 3 bases at V and 7 bases at J, with 9 bases between the two ends. DNA of the CDR3: TGTGCCAGCAGCTTCTCAGGGTCTGAAAAACTGTTTTTT. Translated: CASSFSGSEKLFF.

The V gene is TRBV5-1, the J gene TRBJ1-3; a weak D match, TRBD1 (6 bases). Germline V gene sequence: CDR1 SGHRS, CDR2 YFSETQ. V lost 7 bases and J lost 4, with 15 bases in between. The CDR3 loop spans 14 amino acids. For the CDR3, the DNA is TGCGCCAGCGCCCCCGGGGGCGGAGGAAACACCATATATTTT. Translating it yields CASAPGGGGNTIYF.

The table lists this clonotype with many counts. The rearrangement links TRBV2 to TRBJ2-2; 8 bases line up with TRBD2. With 8 bases clipped from V and 7 bases from J, the junction kept 12 bases outside the gene matches. This CDR3 region has 15 residues. Germline CDR1 is SNHLY and CDR2 is FYNNEI. The CDR3 DNA is TGTGCCAGCTCTCTACGGGGGGGCAGTAACGGGGAGCTGTTTTTT. The encoded protein is CASSLRGGSNGELFF.

The chain uses TRBV4-1 and TRBJ1-1; D gene unclear. The V and J ends lost 3 bases and 0 bases respectively, with 5 bases between them. This CDR3 has 13 residues. Germline CDR1 reads MGHRA; CDR2 reads YSYEKL. The CDR3 region has the DNA TGCGCCAGCAGCCAGGACTTGAACACTGAAGCTTTCTTT. It is translated as CASSQDLNTEAFF.

This clonotype was counted between two and nine times. This chain joins TRBV12-3 or TRBV12-4 and TRBJ1-5; D is unresolved. The CDR3 consists of 16 residues. V lost 2 bases, J lost 9 bases, and 20 bases lay in between. The CDR3 protein is CASSLRPREGGPPQHF. In nucleotides, the CDR3 is TGTGCCAGCAGTTTAAGACCGCGGGAGGGCGGGCCGCCCCAGCATTTT.

J is TRBJ1-2 and V is TRBV7-2; 7 bases agree with TRBD1. V lost 4 bases, J lost 0 bases, and 8 bases stayed unmatched. This CDR3 contains 16 residues. Per the germline V gene, CDR1 is SGHTA and CDR2 is FQGNSA. The CDR3 nucleotides read TGTGCCAGCAGCTCCCTCCAGGGGGGAGCTAACTATGGCTACACCTTC. Translation: CASSSLQGGANYGYTF.

This clonotype was recorded a few times. The chain has TRBV7-8 and TRBJ2-7; D may be TRBD2 (6 bases). Germline CDR1 is SGHVS and CDR2 is FQNEAQ. Trimming shortened V by 2 bases and J by 3 bases, and 23 bases separated the two germline ends. This CDR3 comprises 18 residues. CDR3 sequence (DNA): TGTGCCAGCAGCTTACGGTCCTTGGGACTCCCGGAAAACTACGAGCAGTACTTC. This encodes CASSLRSLGLPENYEQYF.